This record concerns one T cell receptor beta chain sequence. The data were taken from a study of blood T cell repertoires in COVID-19. Overall study context: Whether acute or convalescent, the COVID-19 samples came from the United States, Italy and Spain. Nucleic acid was either cDNA or gDNA, and it came from T cells, B-cell-depleted T cells, or PBMCs.

The V segment lost 4 bases and the J segment 3 bases; nucleotides outside the gene matches: 6. This CDR3 has 15 residues. Germline CDR1 reads SGHRS; CDR2 reads YFSETQ. While infection was still active, Seattle patients were enrolled and then followed longitudinally. Authors' data handling: It was from reference gene primer amplification that nucleated cell counts were estimated. Repertoires were generated with immunoSEQ multiplex PCR, while TCRdb's copy carries only in-frame clones and drops some. V and J calls and clone size are as listed in that table; D and trimming were resolved from the DNA. The profile shows some 80,000 clones, 70% to 90% of them singletons.

This rearrangement joins TRBV5-1 to TRBJ2-2, with 7 bases matching TRBD2. The source material was peripheral blood. The TCR sequence derives from a man aged 55 to 70 with COVID-19, enrolled during active disease. CDR3 sequence (DNA): TGCGCCAGCAGCCAACGGACTAGTCACACCGGGGAGCTGTTTTTT. It codes for CASSQRTSHTGELFF.